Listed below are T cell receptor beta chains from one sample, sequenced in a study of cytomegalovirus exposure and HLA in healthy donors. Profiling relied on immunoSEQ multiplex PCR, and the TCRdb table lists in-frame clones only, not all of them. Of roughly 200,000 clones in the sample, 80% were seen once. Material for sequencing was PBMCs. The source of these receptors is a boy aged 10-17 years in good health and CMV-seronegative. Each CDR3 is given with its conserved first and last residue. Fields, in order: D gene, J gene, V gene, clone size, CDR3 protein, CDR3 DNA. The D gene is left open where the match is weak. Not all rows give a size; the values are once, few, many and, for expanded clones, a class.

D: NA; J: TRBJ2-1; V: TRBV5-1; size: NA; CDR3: CASSSAGADDEQFF; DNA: TGCGCCAGCAGCTCAGCAGGGGCGGACGATGAGCAGTTCTTC
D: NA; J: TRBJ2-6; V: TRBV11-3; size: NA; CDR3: CASSFGRGSGANVLTF; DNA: TGTGCCAGCAGCTTTGGTAGGGGTTCTGGGGCCAACGTCCTGACTTTC
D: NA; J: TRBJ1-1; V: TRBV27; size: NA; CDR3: CASSFRGTEAFF; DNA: TGTGCCAGCAGTTTTAGGGGCACTGAAGCTTTCTTT
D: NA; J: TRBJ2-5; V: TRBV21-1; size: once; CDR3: CASSRYQISASGPQETQYF; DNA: TGTGCCAGCAGCCGTTACCAAATCTCGGCTAGCGGGCCCCAAGAGACCCAGTACTTC
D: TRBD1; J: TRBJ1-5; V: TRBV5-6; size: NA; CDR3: CASSLGQGLVRNQPQHF; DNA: TGTGCCAGCAGCTTGGGACAGGGGCTGGTACGCAATCAGCCCCAGCATTTT
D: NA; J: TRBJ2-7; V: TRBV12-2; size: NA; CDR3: CASRSPELGEQYF; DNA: TGTGCAAGTCGCTCCCCCGAGCTCGGGGAGCAGTACTTC
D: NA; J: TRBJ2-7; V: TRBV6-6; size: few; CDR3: CASSYSRDSLPYEQYF; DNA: TGTGCCAGCAGTTACTCGAGAGACAGTCTCCCCTACGAGCAGTACTTC
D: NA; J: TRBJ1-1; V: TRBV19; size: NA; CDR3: CASSEAMNTEAFF; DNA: TGTGCCAGTAGTGAGGCTATGAACACTGAAGCTTTCTTT
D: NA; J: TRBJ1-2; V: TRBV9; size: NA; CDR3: CASSVDSENYGYTF; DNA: TGTGCCAGCAGCGTAGACAGTGAGAACTATGGCTACACCTTC
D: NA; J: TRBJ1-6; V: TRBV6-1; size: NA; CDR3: CASSEDDTRNSPLHF; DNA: TGTGCCAGCAGTGAAGATGACACCAGAAATTCACCCCTCCACTTT
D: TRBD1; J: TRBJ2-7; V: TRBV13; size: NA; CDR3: CASSLAQGLNNYEQYF; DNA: TGTGCCAGCAGCTTGGCACAGGGGTTGAACAACTACGAGCAGTACTTC
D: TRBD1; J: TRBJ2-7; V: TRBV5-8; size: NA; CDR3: CASSPGTGRSYEQYF; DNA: TGTGCCAGCAGCCCCGGGACAGGGAGGTCCTACGAGCAGTACTTC
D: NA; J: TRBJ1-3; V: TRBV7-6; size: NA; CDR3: CASSLSLGDLRNTIYF; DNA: TGTGCCAGCAGCTTATCTCTGGGAGACCTGCGAAACACCATATATTTT
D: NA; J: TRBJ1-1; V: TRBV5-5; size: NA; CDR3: CASSLSGVNTEAFF; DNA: TGTGCCAGCAGCTTGTCAGGGGTGAACACTGAAGCTTTCTTT
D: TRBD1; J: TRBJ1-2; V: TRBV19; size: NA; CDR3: CASSIGRTGSGYTF; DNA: TGTGCCAGTAGTATTGGTCGGACAGGATCTGGCTACACCTTC
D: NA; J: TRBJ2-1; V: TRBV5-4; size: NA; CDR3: CASSSTYNEQFF; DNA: TGTGCCAGCAGCTCAACTTACAATGAGCAGTTCTTC
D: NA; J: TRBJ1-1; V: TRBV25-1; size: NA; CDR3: CASSEDSTTEAFF; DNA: TGTGCCAGCAGTGAGGACAGTACTACTGAAGCTTTCTTT
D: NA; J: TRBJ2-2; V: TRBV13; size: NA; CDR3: CASSFYQRDYTGELFF; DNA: TGTGCCAGCAGCTTCTATCAACGTGATTATACCGGGGAGCTGTTTTTT
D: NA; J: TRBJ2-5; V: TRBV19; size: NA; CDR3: CASSILSTRGETQYF; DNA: TGTGCCAGTAGTATTCTTTCGACAAGGGGCGAGACCCAGTACTTC
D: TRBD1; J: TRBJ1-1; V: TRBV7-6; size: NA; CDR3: CASSRQGVNTEAFF; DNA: TGTGCCAGCAGCCGACAGGGAGTGAACACTGAAGCTTTCTTT
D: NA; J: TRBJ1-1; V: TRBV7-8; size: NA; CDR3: CASSLVGPSGVNTEAFF; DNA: TGTGCCAGCAGCTTAGTCGGCCCCTCAGGGGTGAACACTGAAGCTTTCTTT
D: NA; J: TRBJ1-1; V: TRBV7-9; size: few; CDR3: CASSQNTMNTEAFF; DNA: TGTGCCAGCAGCCAGAATACTATGAACACTGAAGCTTTCTTT
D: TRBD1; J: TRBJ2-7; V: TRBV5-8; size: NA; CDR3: CGGDRGRLAGPYEQYF; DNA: TGTGGTGGGGACAGGGGGAGATTAGCGGGTCCCTACGAGCAGTACTTC
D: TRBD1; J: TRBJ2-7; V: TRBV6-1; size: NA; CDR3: CASRPGQSPYEQYF; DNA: TGTGCCAGCAGACCGGGACAGTCACCCTACGAGCAGTACTTC
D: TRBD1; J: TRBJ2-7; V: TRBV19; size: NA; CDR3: CASSIGTGTYEQYF; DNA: TGTGCCAGTAGTATCGGGACAGGAACGTACGAGCAGTACTTC
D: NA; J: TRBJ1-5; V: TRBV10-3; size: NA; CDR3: CAISGGGKYSNQLQHF; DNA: TGTGCCATCAGTGGGGGAGGGAAATATAGCAATCAGCTCCAGCATTTT
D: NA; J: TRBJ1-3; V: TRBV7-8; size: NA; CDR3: CASSWSSGNTIYF; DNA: TGTGCCAGCAGCTGGAGCTCTGGAAACACCATATATTTT
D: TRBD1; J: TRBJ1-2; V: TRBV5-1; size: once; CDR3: CASRPTGGSNHGYTF; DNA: TGCGCCAGCAGACCGACAGGGGGAAGTAACCATGGCTACACCTTC
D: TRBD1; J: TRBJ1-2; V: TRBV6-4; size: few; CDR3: CASSDLTGDGYTF; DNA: TGTGCCAGCAGTGACCTTACAGGGGATGGCTACACCTTC
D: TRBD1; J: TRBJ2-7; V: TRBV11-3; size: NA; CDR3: CASSLDYSPGQGSYEQYF; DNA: TGTGCCAGCAGCTTAGACTACAGCCCGGGACAGGGCTCCTACGAGCAGTACTTC
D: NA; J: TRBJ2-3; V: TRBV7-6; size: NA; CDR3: CASSLGSSTDTQYF; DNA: TGTGCCAGCAGCCTCGGGTCTAGTACAGATACGCAGTATTTT
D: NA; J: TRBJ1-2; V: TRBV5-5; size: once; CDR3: CASSLAGTGYTF; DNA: TGTGCCAGCAGCTTGGCAGGGACAGGCTACACCTTC
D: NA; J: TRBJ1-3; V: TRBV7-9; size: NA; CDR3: CASSLGGGYSGNTIYF; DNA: TGTGCCAGCAGCTTGGGGGGGGGCTACTCTGGAAACACCATATATTTT
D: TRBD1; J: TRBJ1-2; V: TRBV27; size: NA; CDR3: CASKGTGDRRYGYTF; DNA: TGTGCCAGCAAGGGAACAGGGGATCGGCGCTATGGCTACACCTTC